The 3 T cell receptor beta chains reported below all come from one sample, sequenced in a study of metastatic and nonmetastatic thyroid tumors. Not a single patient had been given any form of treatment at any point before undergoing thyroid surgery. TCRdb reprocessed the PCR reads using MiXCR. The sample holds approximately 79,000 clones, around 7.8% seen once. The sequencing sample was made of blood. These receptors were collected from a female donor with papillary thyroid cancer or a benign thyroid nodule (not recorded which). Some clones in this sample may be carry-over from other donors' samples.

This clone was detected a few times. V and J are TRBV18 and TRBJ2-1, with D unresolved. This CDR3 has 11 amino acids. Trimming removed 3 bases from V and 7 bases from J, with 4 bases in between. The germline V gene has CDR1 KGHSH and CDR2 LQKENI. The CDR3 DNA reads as TGTGCCAGCTCACCCGGGAATGAGCAGTTCTTC. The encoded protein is CASSPGNEQFF.

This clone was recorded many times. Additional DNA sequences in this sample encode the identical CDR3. The CDR3 bases are TGCGCCAGCAGTGACCAGGGCCCCACAGATACGCAGTATTTT. Residues: CASSDQGPTDTQYF. This chain connects TRBV10-1 to TRBJ2-3; tentatively, D is TRBD1 (5 bases). The V gene lost 3 bases and the J gene lost 2 bases, with 9 bases spanning the gap. The CDR3 runs to 14 residues. In germline, CDR1 is WNHNN, CDR2 SYGVQD (reference sequence).

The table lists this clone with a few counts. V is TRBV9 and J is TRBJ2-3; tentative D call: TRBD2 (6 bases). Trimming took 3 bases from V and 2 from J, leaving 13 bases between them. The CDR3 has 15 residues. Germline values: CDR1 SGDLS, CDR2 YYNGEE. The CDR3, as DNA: TGTGCCAGCAGCGCCGGGGGTAGCTTCACAGATACGCAGTATTTT. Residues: CASSAGGSFTDTQYF.